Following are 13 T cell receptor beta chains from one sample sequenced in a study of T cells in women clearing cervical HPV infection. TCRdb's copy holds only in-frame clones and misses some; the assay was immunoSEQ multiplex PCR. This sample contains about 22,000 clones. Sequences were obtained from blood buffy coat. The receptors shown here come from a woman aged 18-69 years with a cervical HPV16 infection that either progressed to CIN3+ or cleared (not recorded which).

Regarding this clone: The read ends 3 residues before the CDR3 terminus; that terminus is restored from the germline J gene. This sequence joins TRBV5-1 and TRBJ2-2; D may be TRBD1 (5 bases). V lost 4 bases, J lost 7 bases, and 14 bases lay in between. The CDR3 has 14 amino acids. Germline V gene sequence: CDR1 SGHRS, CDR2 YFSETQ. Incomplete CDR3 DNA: TGCGCCAGCAGCGAACCAGGGTATGGCGGGGAG. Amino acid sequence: CASSEPGYGGE. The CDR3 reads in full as CASSEPGYGGELFF.

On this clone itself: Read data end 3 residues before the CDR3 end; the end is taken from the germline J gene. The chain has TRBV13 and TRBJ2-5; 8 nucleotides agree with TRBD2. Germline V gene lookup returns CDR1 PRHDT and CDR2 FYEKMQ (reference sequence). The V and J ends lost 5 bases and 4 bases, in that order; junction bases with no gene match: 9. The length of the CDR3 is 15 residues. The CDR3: CASSNPGTRGETQYF. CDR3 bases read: TGTGCCAGCAGCAACCCCGGGACTAGAGGAGAGACC.

This CDR3 reads CASAPMGLPHDTQYF. The sequenced part of the CDR3 DNA is TGTGCCAGCGCCCCAATGGGCCTACCACACGATACG. This rearrangement joins TRBV7-9 to TRBJ2-3; D unclear. Read sequence stops 3 residues before the CDR3 end, and the germline J gene provides the missing end. The CDR3 runs 15 residues. Germline CDR1 is SEHNR and CDR2 is FQNEAQ (reference sequence). Trimming cost V 8 bases and J 6 bases, with 21 bases left between them.

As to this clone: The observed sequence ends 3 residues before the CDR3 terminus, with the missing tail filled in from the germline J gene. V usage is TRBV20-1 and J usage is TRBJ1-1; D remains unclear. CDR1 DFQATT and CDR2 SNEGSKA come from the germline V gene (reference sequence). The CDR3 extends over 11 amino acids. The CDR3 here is CSGIGAGEAFF. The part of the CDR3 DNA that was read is TGCAGTGGTATAGGCGCGGGGGAA.

The covered CDR3 bases are TGTGCCAGCAGCTTACATAGCGGTATT. As protein: CASSLHSGI. The entire CDR3 reads CASSLHSGIQYF. The rearrangement links TRBV7-3 to TRBJ2-4, with a weak D call TRBD2 (6 bases). Coverage ceases 3 residues before the CDR3 finishes, and the germline J gene fills in the end. The germline V gene has CDR1 SGHTA and CDR2 FQGTGA. The CDR3 totals 12 residues.

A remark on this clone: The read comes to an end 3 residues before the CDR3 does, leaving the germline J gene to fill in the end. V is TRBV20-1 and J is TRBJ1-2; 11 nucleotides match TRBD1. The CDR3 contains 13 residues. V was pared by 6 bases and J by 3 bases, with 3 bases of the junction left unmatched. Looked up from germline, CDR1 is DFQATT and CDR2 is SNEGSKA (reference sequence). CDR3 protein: CSARDRGYYGYTF. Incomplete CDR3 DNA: TGCAGTGCCAGGGACAGGGGGTACTATGGC.

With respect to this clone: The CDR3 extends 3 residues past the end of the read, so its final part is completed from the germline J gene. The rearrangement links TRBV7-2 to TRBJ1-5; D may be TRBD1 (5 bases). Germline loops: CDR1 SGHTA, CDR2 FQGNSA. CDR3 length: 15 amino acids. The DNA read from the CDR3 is TGTGCCAGCAGCTTGGGGGGGTCCCGCAGGGATCCC. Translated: CASSLGGSRRDP. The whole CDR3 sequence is CASSLGGSRRDPQHF.

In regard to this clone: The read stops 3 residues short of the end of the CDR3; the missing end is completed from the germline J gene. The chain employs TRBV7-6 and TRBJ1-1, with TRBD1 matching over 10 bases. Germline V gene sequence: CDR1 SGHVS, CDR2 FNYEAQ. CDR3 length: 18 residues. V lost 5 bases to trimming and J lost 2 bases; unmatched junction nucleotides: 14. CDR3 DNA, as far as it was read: TGTGCCAGCAGCGAGCACGGGGGACAGGGGAGGGGTAACACTGAA. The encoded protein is CASSEHGGQGRGNTE. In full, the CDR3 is CASSEHGGQGRGNTEAFF.

The sequenced CDR3 bases are TGTGCCAGCAGTGAACGTGATGCGGGGGGGAGAGGA. Translation gives CASSERDAGGRG. From start to end, the CDR3 is CASSERDAGGRGAFF. V is TRBV2 and J is TRBJ1-1, with a possible D match to TRBD1 (5 bases). The read comes to an end 3 residues before the CDR3 does, leaving the germline J gene to fill in the end. CDR3 size: 15 residues. Germline V gene sequence: CDR1 SNHLY, CDR2 FYNNEI.

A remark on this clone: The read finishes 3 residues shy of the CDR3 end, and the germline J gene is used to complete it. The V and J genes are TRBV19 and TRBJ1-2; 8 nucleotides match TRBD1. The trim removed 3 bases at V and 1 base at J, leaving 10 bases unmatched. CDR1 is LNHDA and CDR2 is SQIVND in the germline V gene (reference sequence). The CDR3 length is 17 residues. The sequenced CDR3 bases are TGTGCCAGTAGTATTGTTGCAGGGGGCGTATATAACTATGGC. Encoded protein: CASSIVAGGVYNYG. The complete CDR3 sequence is CASSIVAGGVYNYGYTF.

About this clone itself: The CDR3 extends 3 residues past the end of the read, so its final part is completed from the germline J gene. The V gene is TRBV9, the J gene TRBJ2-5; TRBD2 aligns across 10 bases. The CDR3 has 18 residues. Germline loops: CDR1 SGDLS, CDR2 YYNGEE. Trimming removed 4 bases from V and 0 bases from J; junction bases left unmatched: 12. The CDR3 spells CASSHTSGTSVYQETQYF. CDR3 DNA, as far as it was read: TGTGCCAGCAGCCATACCTCCGGGACTAGCGTGTACCAAGAGACC.

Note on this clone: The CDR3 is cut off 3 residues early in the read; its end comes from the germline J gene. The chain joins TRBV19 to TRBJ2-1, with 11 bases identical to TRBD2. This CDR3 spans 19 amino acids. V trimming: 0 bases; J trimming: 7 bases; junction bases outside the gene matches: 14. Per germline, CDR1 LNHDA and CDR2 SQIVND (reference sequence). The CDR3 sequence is CASSIDPPSGSGGGNEQFF. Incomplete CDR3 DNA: TGTGCCAGTAGTATAGATCCCCCGAGCGGTAGCGGGGGGGGGAATGAG.

The DNA read from the CDR3 is TGTGCCGCTTCTACGCGTAATACCTACAATGAG. As protein: CAASTRNTYNE. From start to end, the CDR3 is CAASTRNTYNEQFF. The chain links TRBV19 to TRBJ2-1; the D is unclear. The CDR3 is cut off 3 residues early in the read; its end comes from the germline J gene. The CDR3 runs 14 residues. With 11 bases removed from V and 2 bases from J, the gap between germline ends came to 16 bases. Germline values: CDR1 LNHDA, CDR2 SQIVND (reference sequence).